This T cell receptor (beta chain) was observed in a study of blood T cell repertoires in COVID-19. On the study more broadly: Sites across the United States, Italy and Spain contributed samples from acute and convalescent COVID-19.

V shed 9 bases and J shed 4 bases, with 26 bases lying between them. The CDR3 runs 17 residues. Germline loops: CDR1 LNHDA, CDR2 SQIVND (reference sequence). The method was immunoSEQ multiplex PCR; TCRdb's version includes in-frame clones alone and lacks a portion of them. The sample lists 110,000 to 150,000 clones; more than 75% were seen once. This TCR derives from a man aged 60-69 years with acute or convalescent COVID-19. V is TRBV19 and J is TRBJ2-3, with D tentatively TRBD2 (6 bases). Sequencing used peripheral blood. CDR3 bases: TGTGCCAGCACTCCTATAGGCGGGACCTTAGCAGCAGATACGCAGTATTTT. Amino acid sequence: CASTPIGGTLAADTQYF. The variable domain in full, completed from reference TRBV19 and TRBJ2-3, reads DGGITQSPKYLFRKEGQNVTLSCEQNLNHDAMYWYRQDPGQGLRLIYYSQIVNDFQKGDIAEGYSVSREKKESFPLTVTSAQKNPTAFYLCASTPIGGTLAADTQYFGPGTRLTVL.